Described below is a single T cell receptor beta chain sequence and its context. As yet, its antigen is unknown. The sample is drawn from a study of cytotoxic CD8 clonotypes in ibrutinib-treated CLL. In the study overall: The patient breakdown showed approximately ten relapsed/refractory and some 16 treatment-naive cases, with under 18 IGHV unmutated. Results showed some 24 partial and 2 complete responses; following median approximately 73 months, approximately 15 remained remitted, approximately 12 advanced. Response samples came after a median roughly 11 months of treatment, range 6 to 36. Study findings and constraints: Rare overall, public clonotypes shrank or held steady under therapy.

With 0 bases removed from V and 10 bases from J, the gap between germline ends came to 21 bases. This CDR3 is 17 amino acids long. Germline V gives CDR1 ENHRY, CDR2 SYGVKD. The repertoire was sequenced with immunoSEQ multiplex PCR; TCRdb's copy has only in-frame clones and lacks some. The sample yields 35,000 or so clones, over 70% seen once. This TCR derives from a human donor with chronic lymphocytic leukemia. Sequences were derived from PBMCs, sampled at disease progression, from a patient treated with ibrutinib. This chain uses TRBV10-3 with TRBJ1-4; possibly TRBD1 for D (5 bases). CDR3 DNA: TGTGCCATCAGTGAGTCGCTCGGTGGACACCCTCTGGGAAAACTGTTTTTT. It is translated as CAISESLGGHPLGKLFF.